This TCR beta chain originates from a study of CD4 T cells in relation to SARS-CoV-2 and coronaviruses. As to this clone: Its target is unknown.

Assay: immunoSEQ multiplex PCR; the TCRdb copy retains only in-frame clones and omits some. The repertoire holds roughly 20,000 clones, with about three fifths as singletons. Germline CDR1 is SGHAT and CDR2 is FQNNGV. The CDR3 runs 17 residues. Trimming removed 3 bases from V and 0 bases from J; junction bases left unmatched: 10. The unexposed donors gave CD4+ T cells in about 2010-2019, prior to COVID-19. After more than eight days of culture, CD4+ T cells were isolated. Material: CD4+ T cells from PBMCs, cultured in vitro. This sequence was found in a human donor in good health. The chain is built from TRBV11-2 and TRBJ1-1; 7 positions match TRBD1. The CDR3 reads CASSLITLQGLNTEAFF. CDR3 nucleotide sequence: TGTGCCAGCAGCTTGATAACGTTACAGGGGTTGAACACTGAAGCTTTCTTT.